This TCR beta chain was found in a study of beta chain features in type 1 diabetes. Every bit of the isolated RNA underwent reverse transcription, so sequencing read expressed TCRB transcripts. The data were produced by immunoSEQ multiplex PCR, yet TCRdb's version contains in-frame clones alone and is incomplete. This sample has over 700,000 clones, with roughly 15% found just once. Points from the study as a whole: In comparison with healthy donors, patients had naive, central memory and Treg TCRB repertoires that appeared more similar. VDJ junctions from patients with type 1 diabetes contained fewer insertions and more deletions.

The authors took one heparinised blood draw, averaging about 120 mL, from each donor. The purity of all sorted populations exceeded 98%. Of note for this clone: As yet, its antigen is unknown.

Trimming shortened V by 2 bases and J by 1 base, and 13 bases separated the two germline ends. This CDR3 has 16 residues. Germline V gene data show CDR1 as SGHNT and CDR2 as YYREEE (reference sequence). This sequence joins TRBV5-4 and TRBJ2-1; D uncertain. Sequencing was performed on naive CD4+ T cells from blood. The sequence was obtained from a woman between 18 and 29 years old in good health. The CDR3 is CASSFGPSGSYNEQFF. CDR3 nucleotide sequence: TGTGCCAGCAGCTTCGGCCCTAGTGGGTCCTACAATGAGCAGTTCTTC.